The 8 T cell receptor beta chains in this list originate from one sample, sequenced in a study of blood T cells in healthy people across ages. Primed by a sample-barcoded 5' primer and a J-beta primer mix, a second PCR proceeded for roughly 7 to 11 cycles. MiXCR, run by TCRdb on the 5' RACE reads, gives a single entry per CDR3 protein. The sample has roughly 1,500,000 distinct CDR3 sequences; 34% are singletons. Source material: blood. The receptors shown here come from a woman aged 25 to 45 in good health.

This clonotype was seen many times. V and J are TRBV4-1 and TRBJ1-1; unclear D gene. CDR3 size: 11 residues. Trimming took off 6 bases at V and 5 bases at J, with 7 bases between the two ends. CDR1 is MGHRA and CDR2 is YSYEKL in the germline V gene. DNA of the CDR3: TGCGCCAGCAGAGGGTTGACTGAAGCTTTCTTT. This translates into CASRGLTEAFF.

A remark on this clonotype: Because the CDR3 is missing its conserved closing phenylalanine or tryptophan, this is likely a read error. The chain is built from TRBV6-2 or TRBV6-3 and TRBJ2-2; the D is unclear. The V gene lost 4 bases and the J gene lost 2 bases, with 20 bases spanning the gap. Germline V gene sequence: CDR1 MNHEY, CDR2 SVGEGT. The CDR3 contains 18 residues. Written as DNA, the CDR3 is TGTGCCAGCAGTTCCTTCCGCCCGACCGGGCGTAACACCGGGGAGCTGTTTTTG. Encoded protein: CASSSFRPTGRNTGELFL.

In this sample, this clonotype turned up a few times. V gene TRBV11-1 combines with J gene TRBJ2-6; 7 nucleotides match TRBD1. CDR1 is SGHAT, CDR2 FQDESV, per germline (reference sequence). V lost 4 bases, J lost 0 bases, and 6 bases stayed unmatched. CDR3 length: 17 residues. DNA of the CDR3: TGTGCCAGCAGCTCGATGGGACAGCACTCTGGGGCCAACGTCCTGACTTTC. It yields the protein CASSSMGQHSGANVLTF. The variable domain in full, completed from reference TRBV11-1 and TRBJ2-6, reads EAEVAQSPRYKITEKSQAVAFWCDPISGHATLYWYRQILGQGPELLVQFQDESVVDDSQLPKDRFSAERLKGVDSTLKIQPAELGDSAMYLCASSSMGQHSGANVLTFGAGSRLTVL.

The rearrangement links TRBV28 to TRBJ1-2; D is uncertain. Germline CDR1 reads MDHEN; CDR2 reads SYDVKM. The V end lost 6 bases, the J end lost 2 bases, and 16 bases lay between the germline ends. The CDR3 contains 15 residues. CDR3 protein: CASRSSNARNYGYTF. The CDR3 nucleotides read TGTGCCAGCAGGTCTTCTAACGCCAGAAACTATGGCTACACCTTC.

The chain carries TRBV14 and TRBJ2-3; 7 bases match TRBD1. The CDR3 totals 13 residues. Germline V gene data show CDR1 as SGHDN and CDR2 as FVKESK. J was trimmed by 6 bases and V by 6 bases; bases with no gene match: 6. CDR3 amino acids: CASRARGTDTQYF. CDR3 DNA: TGTGCCAGCAGGGCCAGGGGGACGGATACGCAGTATTTT.

The chain links TRBV12-3 or TRBV12-4 to TRBJ2-1; 10 bases are a match to TRBD2. The CDR3 runs to 15 residues. The junction had 9 bases not matched to a gene; V was cut back by 4 bases and J by 9 bases. CDR3 in DNA: TGTGCCAGCAGTTCCCTAGCGGGAGAGGCAAGTGAGCAGTTCTTC. Translating it yields CASSSLAGEASEQFF.

There are a few counts of this clonotype. This CDR3 is CSASQFKAGNSYEQYF. CDR3 DNA sequence: TGCAGTGCTAGTCAATTTAAGGCAGGGAACTCCTACGAGCAGTACTTC. The chain is built from TRBV20-1 and TRBJ2-7; TRBD1 might be the D (5 bases). This CDR3 is built from 16 residues. Between the trimmed V and J ends, which lost 3 bases and 0 bases, there was a span of 18 bases. CDR1 DFQATT and CDR2 SNEGSKA come from the germline V gene (reference sequence).

V gene TRBV30 combines with J gene TRBJ1-1; 11 bases map to TRBD1. Germline V lookup: CDR1 GTSNPN, CDR2 SVGIG (reference sequence). Trimming cost V 4 bases and J 5 bases; bases outside gene matches: 3. The CDR3 covers 13 residues. The CDR3 DNA sequence: TGTGCCTGGACCGGGACAGGGGGTACTGAAGCTTTCTTT. The encoded protein is CAWTGTGGTEAFF.